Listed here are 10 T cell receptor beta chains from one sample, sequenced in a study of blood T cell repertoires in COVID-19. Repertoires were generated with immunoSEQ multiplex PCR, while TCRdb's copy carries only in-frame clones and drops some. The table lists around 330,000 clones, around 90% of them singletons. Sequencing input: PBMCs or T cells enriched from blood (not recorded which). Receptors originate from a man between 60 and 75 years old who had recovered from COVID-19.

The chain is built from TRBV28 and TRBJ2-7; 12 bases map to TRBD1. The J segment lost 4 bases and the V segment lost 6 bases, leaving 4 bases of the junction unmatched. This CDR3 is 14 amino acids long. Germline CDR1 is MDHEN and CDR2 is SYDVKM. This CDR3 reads CASRGTGGVYEQYF. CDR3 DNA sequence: TGTGCCAGCAGGGGGACAGGGGGCGTTTACGAGCAGTACTTC.

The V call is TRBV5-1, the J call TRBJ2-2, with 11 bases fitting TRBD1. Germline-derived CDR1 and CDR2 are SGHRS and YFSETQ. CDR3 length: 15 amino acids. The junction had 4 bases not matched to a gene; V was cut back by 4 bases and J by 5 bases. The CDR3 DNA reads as TGCGCCAGCAGCCATCGGGACAGGGGGACCGGGGAGCTGTTTTTT. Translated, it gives CASSHRDRGTGELFF.

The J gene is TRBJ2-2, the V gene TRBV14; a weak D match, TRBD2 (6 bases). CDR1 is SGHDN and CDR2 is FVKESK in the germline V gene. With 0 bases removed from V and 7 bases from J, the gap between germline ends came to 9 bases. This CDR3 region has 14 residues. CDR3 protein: CASSQDTGVGELFF. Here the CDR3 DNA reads TGTGCCAGCAGCCAAGATACGGGGGTCGGGGAGCTGTTTTTT.

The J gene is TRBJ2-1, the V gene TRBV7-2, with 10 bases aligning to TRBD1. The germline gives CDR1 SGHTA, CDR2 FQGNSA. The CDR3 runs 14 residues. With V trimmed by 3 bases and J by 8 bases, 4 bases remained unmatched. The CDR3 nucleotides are TGTGCCAGCAGCTTCCGACAGGGGGCGTATGAGCAGTTCTTC. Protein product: CASSFRQGAYEQFF.

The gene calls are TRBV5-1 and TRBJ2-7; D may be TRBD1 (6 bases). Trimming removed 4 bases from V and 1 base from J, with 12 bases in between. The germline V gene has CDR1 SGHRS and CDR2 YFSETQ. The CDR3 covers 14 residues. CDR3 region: CASSPDSVSYEQYF. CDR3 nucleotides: TGCGCCAGCAGCCCGGACAGTGTTTCCTACGAGCAGTACTTC.

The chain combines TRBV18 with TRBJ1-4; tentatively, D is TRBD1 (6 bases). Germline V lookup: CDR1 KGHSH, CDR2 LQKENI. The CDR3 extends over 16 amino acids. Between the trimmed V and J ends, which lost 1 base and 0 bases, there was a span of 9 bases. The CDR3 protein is CASSPQGVATNEKLFF. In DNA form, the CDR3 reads TGTGCCAGCTCACCACAGGGGGTAGCAACTAATGAAAAACTGTTTTTT.

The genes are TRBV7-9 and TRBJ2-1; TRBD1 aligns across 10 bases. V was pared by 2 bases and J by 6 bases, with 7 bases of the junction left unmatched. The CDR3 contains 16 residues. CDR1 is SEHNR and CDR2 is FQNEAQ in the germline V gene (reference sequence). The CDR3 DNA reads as TGTGCCAGCAGCTTAAGGAGGGACAGGGGTGTCAATGAGCAGTTCTTC. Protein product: CASSLRRDRGVNEQFF. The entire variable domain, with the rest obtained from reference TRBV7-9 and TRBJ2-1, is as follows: DTGVSQNPRHKITKRGQNVTFRCDPISEHNRLYWYRQTLGQGPEFLTYFQNEAQLEKSRLLSDRFSAERPKGSFSTLEIQRTEQGDSAMYLCASSLRRDRGVNEQFFGPGTRLTVL.

As DNA, the CDR3 is TGTGCCAGCAGTCCGCGACAGGGGATCTCTGGCTACACCTTC. It translates to CASSPRQGISGYTF. The genes are TRBV28 and TRBJ1-2, with 8 bases matching TRBD1. J lost 7 bases, V lost 5 bases, and 9 bases had no gene match. CDR3 size: 14 residues. Germline values: CDR1 MDHEN, CDR2 SYDVKM.

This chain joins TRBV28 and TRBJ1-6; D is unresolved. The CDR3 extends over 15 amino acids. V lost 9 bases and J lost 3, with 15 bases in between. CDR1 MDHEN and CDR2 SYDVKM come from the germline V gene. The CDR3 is CARRAGYGYNSPLHF. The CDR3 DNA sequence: TGTGCCAGGCGGGCGGGGTACGGCTATAATTCACCCCTCCACTTT.

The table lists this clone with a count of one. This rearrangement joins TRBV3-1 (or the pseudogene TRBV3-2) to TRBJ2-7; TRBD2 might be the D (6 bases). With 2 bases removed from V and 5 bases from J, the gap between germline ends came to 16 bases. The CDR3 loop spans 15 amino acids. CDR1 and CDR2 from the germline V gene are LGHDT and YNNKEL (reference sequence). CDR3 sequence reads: CASSQLSGTLNEQYF. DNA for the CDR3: TGTGCCAGCAGCCAACTTAGCGGTACCCTCAACGAGCAGTACTTC.